A single sample gave rise to the 9 T cell receptor beta chains below, sequenced in a study of T cell responses to AZD1222 COVID-19 vaccine. Method: immunoSEQ multiplex PCR; TCRdb's copy keeps in-frame clones and lacks some. Of approximately 150,000 clones detected, under 95% appear once; the ten largest clones hold over 1.3%. The source was peripheral blood, collected on day 0 of AZD1222 vaccination. These receptors were collected from an adult in good health.

This clone was found a few times. V is TRBV25-1 and J is TRBJ2-7, with D maybe TRBD2 (5 bases). Looked up from germline, CDR1 is MGHDK and CDR2 is SYGVNS. This CDR3 is built from 12 residues. V was pared by 1 base and J by 4 bases, with 5 bases between. CDR3 DNA: TGTGCCAGCAGTGAATCGGGATACGAGCAGTACTTC. Amino acids: CASSESGYEQYF.

The rearrangement uses TRBV2 and TRBJ1-1; D is possibly TRBD1 (6 bases). The germline gives CDR1 SNHLY, CDR2 FYNNEI. The CDR3 runs to 11 residues. Trimming shortened V by 6 bases and J by 9 bases, and 11 bases separated the two germline ends. The CDR3 sequence: CASSSGAKAFF. The CDR3 coding sequence is TGTGCCAGCAGCTCAGGGGCCAAAGCTTTCTTT.

V is TRBV11-3 and J is TRBJ1-1; 8 bases are shared with TRBD1. V shed 1 base and J 4 bases; nucleotides not matched to a gene: 2. CDR1 and CDR2 from the germline V gene are SGHNT and YENEEA. This CDR3 contains 14 residues. The CDR3 coding sequence is TGTGCCAGCAGCTTAGGACAGGGGAGCACTGAAGCTTTCTTT. Protein sequence: CASSLGQGSTEAFF.

The chain uses TRBV5-6 and TRBJ1-4, with TRBD1 matching over 8 bases. Germline trimming cut 4 bases from V and 8 bases from J; bases unmatched to any gene: 10. The V gene's germline CDR1 is SGHDT and CDR2 YYEEEE. The CDR3 is 15 amino acids. CDR3 bases: TGTGCCAGCAGCCTACCGGGACAGGAGGCGGAAAAACTGTTTTTT. Protein sequence: CASSLPGQEAEKLFF.

The chain recombines TRBV12-3 or TRBV12-4 with TRBJ1-1, with 7 positions matching TRBD1. After removal of 3 bases from V and 4 bases from J, the junction contained 2 bases not matched to a gene. CDR3 length: 13 amino acids. The CDR3 DNA follows: TGTGCCAGCAGTTTGAACAGGGGCACTGAAGCTTTCTTT. Translation gives CASSLNRGTEAFF.

V usage is TRBV18 and J usage is TRBJ1-2; the match to TRBD1 covers 11 bases. The CDR3 contains 17 residues. The V gene end was trimmed by 3 bases and the J gene end by 6 bases; junction bases not matched to a gene: 12. Looked up from germline, CDR1 is KGHSH and CDR2 is LQKENI. The CDR3 loop reads CASSPRTRTGGTDGYTF. The CDR3 coding sequence is TGTGCCAGCTCACCCCGCACTCGGACAGGGGGCACTGATGGCTACACCTTC.

This chain connects TRBV6-2 or TRBV6-3 to TRBJ2-1, with TRBD1 identical over 7 bases. The CDR3 is made up of 15 amino acids. Trimming cost V 4 bases and J 1 base; bases outside gene matches: 4. The germline gives CDR1 MNHEY, CDR2 SVGEGT. CDR3 sequence (DNA): TGTGCCAGCAGTTGGACCAGGGGGTCCTACAATGAGCAGTTCTTC. It is translated as CASSWTRGSYNEQFF.

V is TRBV5-6 and J is TRBJ1-1; the D gene is possibly TRBD1 (6 bases). Trimming removed 0 bases at V and 5 bases at J, with 11 bases between. This CDR3 spans 14 amino acids. CDR1 is SGHDT and CDR2 is YYEEEE in the germline V gene. CDR3 protein: CASSLVRGRTEAFF. The CDR3 region has the DNA TGTGCCAGCAGCTTGGTCAGGGGAAGAACTGAAGCTTTCTTT. Based on the CDR3 plus reference TRBV5-6 and TRBJ1-1, the full variable domain is DAGVTQSPTHLIKTRGQQVTLRCSPKSGHDTVSWYQQALGQGPQFIFQYYEEEERQRGNFPDRFSGHQFPNYSSELNVNALLLGDSALYLCASSLVRGRTEAFFGQGTRLTVV.

The V gene is TRBV19, the J gene TRBJ2-7; 9 bases match TRBD1. Unmatched junction bases numbered 5, after V lost 6 bases and J lost 2 bases. The CDR3 runs 14 residues. Germline loops: CDR1 LNHDA, CDR2 SQIVND (reference sequence). The CDR3 DNA sequence: TGTGCCAGTAGCCGACAGGGGGGAGCCTACGAGCAGTACTTC. Translated, it gives CASSRQGGAYEQYF.